These 29 T cell receptor beta chains came from one sample sequenced in a study of blood T cells in healthy people across ages. A second PCR, run for roughly 6 to 11 cycles, used a sample-barcoded 5' primer plus a J-beta primer mix. TCRdb re-derived calls from the 5' RACE reads in MiXCR, one entry per CDR3 protein. The data show some 690,000 distinct CDR3 sequences, with 22% seen just once and around a fifth held by the top ten. The specimen sequenced was blood. These receptors all stem from a man between 65 and 80 years old in good health.

This chain connects TRBV20-1 to TRBJ2-7, with 13 bases fitting TRBD2. The DNA end is a closer match to TRBJ2-1, so the J assignment may be wrong. CDR3 length: 15 amino acids. Germline CDR1 reads DFQATT; CDR2 reads SNEGSKA (reference sequence). The CDR3 reads CSAPTGTSGIDEQFF. As DNA, the CDR3 is TGCAGTGCTCCAACCGGGACTAGCGGGATCGATGAGCAGTTCTTC.

This clonotype was observed many times. V and J are TRBV29-1 and TRBJ1-1; no firm D call. The V gene lost 6 bases and the J gene lost 3 bases, with 14 bases spanning the gap. Germline V gene sequence: CDR1 SQVTM, CDR2 ANQGSEA. The CDR3 length is 13 residues. This CDR3 reads CSVRPGGDTEAFF. In DNA form, the CDR3 reads TGCAGCGTCCGTCCCGGCGGTGACACTGAAGCTTTCTTT. Based on the CDR3 plus reference TRBV29-1 and TRBJ1-1, the full variable domain is SAVISQKPSRDICQRGTSLTIQCQVDSQVTMMFWYRQQPGQSLTLIATANQGSEATYESGFVIDKFPISRPNLTFSTLTVSNMSPEDSSIYLCSVRPGGDTEAFFGQGTRLTVV.

The chain couples TRBV5-1 to TRBJ1-2, with D possibly matching TRBD1 (5 bases). Germline V gene lookup returns CDR1 SGHRS and CDR2 YFSETQ. The CDR3 runs to 19 residues. V lost 2 bases, J lost 4 bases, and 27 bases lay in between. This chain's CDR3 is CASSLPLIPGRGDFYGYTF. CDR3 nucleotides: TGCGCCAGCAGCTTACCCCTCATCCCGGGCAGAGGGGATTTCTATGGCTACACCTTC.

This clonotype was counted a few times. J is TRBJ1-2 and V is TRBV12-5; the D is unclear. The CDR3 has 16 residues. V was pared by 3 bases and J by 6 bases, with 20 bases between. CDR1 LGHNT and CDR2 FRNRAP come from the germline V gene. In DNA, the CDR3 is TGTGCTAGTGGTTTTCTTGCTGGGCGGTCGAGGGATGGCTACACCTTC. Amino acid sequence: CASGFLAGRSRDGYTF.

This clonotype was counted once. This chain uses TRBV7-3 with TRBJ2-3; the D gene is possibly TRBD2 (5 bases). Germline CDR1 reads SGHTA; CDR2 reads FQGTGA. V lost 3 bases and J lost 5, with 15 bases in between. CDR3 length: 15 amino acids. The CDR3 here is CASSLAGLLIDTQYF. As DNA, the CDR3 is TGTGCCAGCAGCTTGGCCGGACTCCTGATAGATACGCAGTATTTT.

J is TRBJ1-1 and V is TRBV20-1; TRBD1 matches at 7 bases. The CDR3 extends over 16 amino acids. V lost 0 bases and J lost 5; bases outside the gene matches: 12. Per germline, CDR1 DFQATT and CDR2 SNEGSKA (reference sequence). The CDR3 DNA is TGCAGTGCTAGAGATTCGATCAGGGGGACGGGGACTGAAGCTTTCTTT. Protein: CSARDSIRGTGTEAFF.

This clonotype was observed a single time. This rearrangement joins TRBV21-1 to TRBJ2-5; TRBD2 reflects the table's D call only, with no check against the DNA. TRBJ2-7 matches the DNA end more closely, so the J call is doubtful. TRBV21-1 has pseudogene status. CDR3 size: 16 residues. As DNA, the CDR3 is TGTGCCAGCAGCGAAAAGGGGAACTCTAAGAGGGACGAGCAGTACTTC. This gives the protein CASSEKGNSKRDEQYF.

The rearrangement uses TRBV20-1 and TRBJ2-3, with a weak D call TRBD2 (5 bases). CDR1 is DFQATT, CDR2 SNEGSKA, per germline (reference sequence). This CDR3 has 12 amino acids. V was cut by 6 bases and J by 0 bases, with 7 bases left in between. The CDR3: CSAAVSTDTQYF. Here the CDR3 DNA reads TGCAGTGCAGCGGTGAGCACAGATACGCAGTATTTT.

This clonotype was found a few times. The chain links TRBV3-1 to TRBJ2-5, with 9 nucleotides matching TRBD1. The last part of the DNA fits TRBJ2-7 better; the J call may be wrong. This CDR3 has 17 amino acids. CDR1 is LGHDT and CDR2 is YNNKEL in the germline V gene (reference sequence). In DNA form, the CDR3 reads TGTGCCAGCAGCCAAGCCGCCCTCCGGGACAGGGCCTACGAGCAGTACTTC. Translated, it gives CASSQAALRDRAYEQYF.

This clonotype was seen only a few times. This sequence joins TRBV20-1 and TRBJ2-2; D is undetermined. Trimming removed 6 bases from V and 7 bases from J, with 9 bases in between. This CDR3 contains 11 residues. Germline V gene data show CDR1 as DFQATT and CDR2 as SNEGSKA (reference sequence). CDR3 loop: CSASRVGELFF. The DNA of the CDR3 is TGCAGTGCGAGTAGGGTCGGGGAGCTGTTTTTT.

J is TRBJ2-5 and V is TRBV11-3, with TRBD2 identical over 8 bases. The CDR3 extends over 15 amino acids. Germline lookup yields CDR1 SGHNT and CDR2 YENEEA. After removal of 1 base from V and 2 bases from J, the junction contained 3 bases not matched to a gene. The CDR3 loop reads CASSLVAGLQETQYF. CDR3 nucleotide sequence: TGTGCCAGCAGCTTAGTAGCGGGACTACAAGAGACCCAGTACTTC.

This chain uses TRBV10-1 with TRBJ2-5, with D uncertain. This CDR3 spans 14 amino acids. The germline V gene has CDR1 WNHNN and CDR2 SYGVQD (reference sequence). Between the trimmed V and J ends, which lost 0 bases and 3 bases, there was a span of 8 bases. CDR3 sequence reads: CASSESMGKETQYF. In nucleotides, the CDR3 is TGCGCCAGCAGTGAGTCGATGGGAAAAGAGACCCAGTACTTC.

This clonotype was counted many times. The chain has TRBV7-6 and TRBJ2-1, with 8 bases that match TRBD2. From germline, CDR1 is SGHVS and CDR2 FNYEAQ. This CDR3 comprises 17 residues. V was pared by 5 bases and J by 5 bases, with 14 bases of the junction left unmatched. Written as DNA, the CDR3 is TGTGCCAGCAGCCAAGGCCCCAGCGGGAGCATCAACAATGAGCAGTTCTTC. Translation: CASSQGPSGSINNEQFF.

Regarding this clonotype: One end of the junction does not line up with germline, which may come from a read error. This chain uses TRBV11-2 with TRBJ2-2, with TRBD2 matching over 10 bases. The CDR3 is 16 amino acids. The germline V gene has CDR1 SGHAT and CDR2 FQNNGV. CDR3: CTSSFRTSGNTGELFF. CDR3 nucleotides: TGTACCAGCAGCTTCAGGACTAGCGGAAACACCGGGGAGCTGTTTTTT. Supplemented by reference TRBV11-2 and TRBJ2-2, the full variable domain reads EAGVAQSPRYKIIEKRQSVAFWCNPISGHATLYWYQQILGQGPKLLIQFQNNGVVDDSQLPKDRFSAERLKGVDSTLKIQPAKLEDSAVYLCTSSFRTSGNTGELFFGEGSRLTVL.

This rearrangement joins TRBV12-3 or TRBV12-4 to TRBJ2-5; possible D gene TRBD2, 6 bases. The ends were cut back, 6 bases at V and 2 bases at J, with 13 bases in the middle. There are 14 residues in the CDR3. CDR3 bases: TGTGCCAGCAGACCCCAGAGCGGGCAAGAGACCCAGTACTTC. It translates to CASRPQSGQETQYF.

This chain connects TRBV6-2 or TRBV6-3 to TRBJ1-1; 8 nucleotides line up with TRBD1. From germline, CDR1 is MNHEY and CDR2 SVGEGT. J lost 0 bases, V lost 8 bases, and 11 bases had no gene match. This CDR3 spans 16 amino acids. The CDR3 DNA reads TGTGCCAGCCTCCCGAACAGACAGGGGATGAACACTGAAGCTTTCTTT. Translation: CASLPNRQGMNTEAFF.

Points on this clonotype: No conserved phenylalanine or tryptophan is present at the end of the CDR3, so a read error is the likely explanation. This chain links TRBV7-2 with TRBJ2-2, with unresolved D. CDR1 and CDR2 from the germline V gene are SGHTA and FQGNSA. This CDR3 has 14 amino acids. V lost 4 bases, J lost 4 bases, and 10 bases lay in between. The DNA of the CDR3 is TGTGCCAGCAGCTACCAAGTAACCACCGGGGAGCTGTTTCTT. Its protein product is CASSYQVTTGELFL.

J is TRBJ2-3 and V is TRBV6-5; D remains unclear. The V and J ends lost 5 bases and 5 bases respectively, with 14 bases between them. Germline CDR1 is MNHEY and CDR2 is SVGAGI. This CDR3 has 14 residues. DNA for the CDR3: TGTGCCAGCAGTCTTGACTTAACCGGAGATACGCAGTATTTT. This gives the protein CASSLDLTGDTQYF.

This clonotype has just a few counts. The gene calls are TRBV29-1 and TRBJ2-3, with D possibly called TRBD1 or TRBD2 (6 bases each). Germline V gives CDR1 SQVTM, CDR2 ANQGSEA. The CDR3 runs 15 residues. Trimming removed 7 bases at V and 1 base at J, with 18 bases between. The CDR3 reads CSASPPGGGTDTQYF. The DNA of the CDR3 is TGCAGCGCCAGCCCCCCCGGGGGCGGCACAGATACGCAGTATTTT.

This clonotype was seen a handful of times. The genes are TRBV12-3 or TRBV12-4 and TRBJ2-1, with 11 bases aligning to TRBD2. The CDR3 sequence is 15 residues long. After removal of 5 bases from V and 5 bases from J, the junction contained 5 bases not matched to a gene. CDR3 sequence (DNA): TGTGCCAGCAGTCAGACTAGCGGGGCCCACAATGAGCAGTTCTTC. Amino acid sequence: CASSQTSGAHNEQFF.

This clonotype appeared a few times. J is TRBJ2-3 and V is TRBV5-6; D is perhaps TRBD2 (6 bases). Trimming took off 2 bases at V and 4 bases at J, with 23 bases between the two ends. The CDR3 length is 18 residues. In germline, CDR1 is SGHDT, CDR2 YYEEEE. CDR3 coding DNA: TGTGCCAGCAGCTTAGGGAGACTAGTGGCCGACACAGCAGATACGCAGTATTTT. It yields the protein CASSLGRLVADTADTQYF.

This clonotype was seen more than once but under ten times. This chain links TRBV21-1 with TRBJ1-5; TRBD1 reflects the table's D call only, with no check against the DNA. TRBV21-1 is assigned pseudogene status. The CDR3 loop spans 13 amino acids. CDR3 bases: TGTGCCAGCAGCCGAGGACAGTATCAGCCCCAGCATTTT. It yields the protein CASSRGQYQPQHF.

This clonotype has a handful of counts. The rearrangement links TRBV29-1 to TRBJ1-1, with 9 bases lining up with TRBD1. The CDR3 consists of 15 residues. Germline V gives CDR1 SQVTM, CDR2 ANQGSEA. V lost 8 bases and J lost 1; bases outside the gene matches: 11. The DNA for the CDR3 is TGCAGCATGTACCGGGACAGGGTTGGGAACACTGAAGCTTTCTTT. Translation: CSMYRDRVGNTEAFF.

To note about this clonotype: A much larger clone differs by one base, so this may be a read error. The V call is TRBV7-9, the J call TRBJ2-2; TRBD1 matches 7 bases. CDR3 length: 15 amino acids. V was pared by 5 bases and J by 2 bases, with 5 bases of the junction left unmatched. Germline CDR1 and CDR2: SEHNR and FQNEAQ (reference sequence). CDR3 sequence reads: CASSRTGVNTGELFF. The CDR3, as DNA: TGTGCCAGCAGCCGCACAGGGGTAAACACCGGGGAGCTGTTTTTT. Drawing the rest from reference TRBV7-9 and TRBJ2-2, the complete variable domain is DTGVSQNPRHKITKRGQNVTFRCDPISEHNRLYWYRQTLGQGPEFLTYFQNEAQLEKSRLLSDRFSAERPKGSFSTLEIQRTEQGDSAMYLCASSRTGVNTGELFFGEGSRLTVL.

J is TRBJ1-4 and V is TRBV4-1; 7 bases agree with TRBD1. The CDR3 has 14 residues. Germline V lookup: CDR1 MGHRA, CDR2 YSYEKL. Unmatched junction bases numbered 4, after V lost 2 bases and J lost 7 bases. CDR3 coding DNA: TGCGCCAGCAGCCAAACAGGGGTTCGTGAAAAACTGTTTTTT. Translation gives CASSQTGVREKLFF.

The CDR3 bases are TGTGCCAGCAGCCCTCATGCGGGACGCAACTACGAGCAGTACTTC. Protein product: CASSPHAGRNYEQYF. The chain recombines TRBV7-2 with TRBJ2-7; tentatively, D is TRBD2 (6 bases). Trimming shortened V by 5 bases and J by 3 bases, and 17 bases separated the two germline ends. CDR1 is SGHTA, CDR2 FQGNSA, per germline. CDR3 length: 15 amino acids.

The V call is TRBV29-1, the J call TRBJ1-2, with D tentatively TRBD1 (6 bases). The length of the CDR3 is 12 residues. V dropped 2 bases and J dropped 10 bases, with 14 bases sitting between them. The germline CDR1 and CDR2 sequences are SQVTM and ANQGSEA. The CDR3 coding sequence is TGCAGCGTTGAACCGTACAGGGTTATCTACACCTTC. Translating it yields CSVEPYRVIYTF. Full variable domain (remainder filled in from reference TRBV29-1 and TRBJ1-2): SAVISQKPSRDICQRGTSLTIQCQVDSQVTMMFWYRQQPGQSLTLIATANQGSEATYESGFVIDKFPISRPNLTFSTLTVSNMSPEDSSIYLCSVEPYRVIYTFGSGTRLTVV.

The chain is built from TRBV5-6 and TRBJ1-6; D remains unclear. The V and J ends lost 2 bases and 9 bases respectively, with 9 bases between them. CDR1 and CDR2 from the germline V gene are SGHDT and YYEEEE. There are 13 residues in the CDR3. This chain's CDR3 is CASSLLMGSPLHF. The DNA for the CDR3 is TGTGCCAGCAGCTTACTGATGGGTTCACCCCTCCACTTT.

V is TRBV20-1 and J is TRBJ1-2; D unresolved. This CDR3 has 14 residues. The germline V gene has CDR1 DFQATT and CDR2 SNEGSKA (reference sequence). V gave up 0 bases and J gave up 0 bases, with 8 bases separating them. The CDR3 region has the DNA TGCAGTGCTAGAGAAGGCCCAGCTAACTATGGCTACACCTTC. Translation: CSAREGPANYGYTF.